Each of the 31 T cell receptor beta chains below was sequenced from the same sample in a study of control samples from healthy donors and cancer patients. The data were produced by immunoSEQ multiplex PCR, yet TCRdb's version contains in-frame clones alone and is incomplete. This repertoire shows around 120,000 clones, approximately 90% found once; its top ten account for 2% to 2.5%. The sequencing sample was made of blood. All receptors derive from a woman aged 70-85 years in good health.

This sequence joins TRBV21-1 and TRBJ2-7. TRBV21-1 is marked as a pseudogene. The length of the CDR3 is 12 residues. For the CDR3, the DNA is TGTGCCAGCAGCAAACGGAATTACGAGCAGTACTTC. Amino acid sequence: CASSKRNYEQYF.

This clone was picked up one time. The J gene is TRBJ2-1, the V gene TRBV6-5; 8 nucleotides line up with TRBD2. The trim removed 8 bases at V and 2 bases at J, leaving 5 bases unmatched. The germline CDR1 and CDR2 sequences are MNHEY and SVGAGI. This CDR3 contains 14 residues. CDR3 DNA sequence: TGTGCCAGCCGAGCGGGGGCAACCTACAATGAGCAGTTCTTC. Translated, it gives CASRAGATYNEQFF.

This clone was counted between two and nine times. The chain links TRBV10-2 to TRBJ1-6; D perhaps matches TRBD1 (6 bases). The germline V and J ends were trimmed by 2 bases and 9 bases, with 14 bases remaining between them. The CDR3 has 15 amino acids. CDR1 is WSHSY and CDR2 is SAAADI in the germline V gene. Here the CDR3 DNA reads TGCGCCAGCAGTGAGGCAGGGGCCTGGGTTTCACCCCTCCACTTT. Translation gives CASSEAGAWVSPLHF.

The chain has TRBV5-4 and TRBJ2-4; D remains unclear. The CDR3 runs 14 residues. Germline values: CDR1 SGHNT, CDR2 YYREEE (reference sequence). V lost 1 base, J lost 0 bases, and 5 bases lay in between. The DNA of the CDR3 is TGTGCCAGCAGCTTGACGGCAGCCAAAAACATTCAGTACTTC. Its translation is CASSLTAAKNIQYF.

The CDR3 region has the DNA TGCGCCAGCAGCTCACCAGGGGGCACTGAAGCTTTCTTT. It translates to CASSSPGGTEAFF. The chain couples TRBV5-1 to TRBJ1-1, with 7 bases fitting TRBD1. This CDR3 is 13 amino acids long. V dropped 3 bases and J dropped 4; count of bases not matched to a gene: 3. Germline CDR1 reads SGHRS; CDR2 reads YFSETQ.

V is TRBV18 and J is TRBJ2-7; the D is unclear. Trimming stripped 3 bases from V and 4 bases from J, with 7 bases between. Germline assignment: CDR1 KGHSH and CDR2 LQKENI. The CDR3 loop spans 12 amino acids. CDR3 sequence (DNA): TGTGCCAGCTCACCGATGGGTTACGAGCAGTACTTC. It encodes CASSPMGYEQYF. Using reference TRBV18 and TRBJ2-7 for the parts outside the CDR3, the full variable domain is NAGVMQNPRHLVRRRGQEARLRCSPMKGHSHVYWYRQLPEEGLKFMVYLQKENIIDESGMPKERFSAEFPKEGPSILRIQQVVRGDSAAYFCASSPMGYEQYFGPGTRLTVT.

The chain joins TRBV7-2 to TRBJ1-5; D call uncertain. The CDR3 has 15 residues. The germline CDR1 and CDR2 sequences are SGHTA and FQGNSA. V was clipped by 5 bases and J by 6 bases, with 17 bases between them. The CDR3: CASSPQAGLSQPQHF. In DNA, the CDR3 is TGTGCCAGCAGCCCGCAGGCCGGGTTAAGTCAGCCCCAGCATTTT.

The count of this clone is one. The chain joins TRBV2 to TRBJ1-2; unclear D gene. Germline V gene data show CDR1 as SNHLY and CDR2 as FYNNEI. Trimming removed 3 bases from V and 1 base from J, with 6 bases in between. The CDR3 consists of 13 residues. CDR3 sequence: CASSDRDNYGYTF. The CDR3 region has the DNA TGTGCCAGCAGTGACAGAGATAACTATGGCTACACCTTC.

DNA of the CDR3: TGCGCCAGCAGCTCGCGACAGGGAGCCTCCTACGAGCAGTACTTC. It translates to CASSSRQGASYEQYF. This chain connects TRBV5-1 to TRBJ2-7; 7 bases are a match to TRBD1. Germline values: CDR1 SGHRS, CDR2 YFSETQ. Unmatched junction bases numbered 6, after V lost 3 bases and J lost 0 bases. CDR3 size: 15 residues. Combining the CDR3 with reference TRBV5-1 and TRBJ2-7 gives the whole variable domain KAGVTQTPRYLIKTRGQQVTLSCSPISGHRSVSWYQQTPGQGLQFLFEYFSETQRNKGNFPGRFSGRQFSNSRSEMNVSTLELGDSALYLCASSSRQGASYEQYFGPGTRLTVT.

This clone was seen a single time. The V gene is TRBV10-3, the J gene TRBJ1-1; D ambiguous. V dropped 6 bases and J dropped 1 base, with 12 bases sitting between them. The germline V gene has CDR1 ENHRY and CDR2 SYGVKD. The CDR3 length is 14 residues. CDR3 in DNA: TGTGCCATCAGCGATAGGCGGGGGAACACTGAAGCTTTCTTT. It encodes CAISDRRGNTEAFF.

The chain uses TRBV7-9 and TRBJ1-2; D may be TRBD1 (6 bases). This CDR3 is built from 12 residues. The V and J ends lost 5 bases and 5 bases respectively, with 9 bases between them. Germline loops: CDR1 SEHNR, CDR2 FQNEAQ (reference sequence). As DNA, the CDR3 is TGTGCCAGCAGCGAAGGGGGTTATGGCTACACCTTC. Its translation: CASSEGGYGYTF.

The chain has TRBV7-9 and TRBJ2-2; D remains ambiguous. This CDR3 comprises 13 residues. Per the germline V gene, CDR1 is SEHNR and CDR2 is FQNEAQ (reference sequence). Trimming removed 1 base at V and 6 bases at J, with 6 bases between. The CDR3 reads CASSLDAAGELFF. DNA for the CDR3: TGTGCCAGCAGCTTAGACGCCGCCGGGGAGCTGTTTTTT.

The rearrangement uses TRBV5-4 and TRBJ1-2; 9 bases line up with TRBD1. In germline, CDR1 is SGHNT, CDR2 YYREEE (reference sequence). The trim removed 5 bases at V and 4 bases at J, leaving 9 bases unmatched. The CDR3 is 15 amino acids. In DNA form, the CDR3 reads TGTGCCAGCAGAATGGGGACAGGGCCTAGCTATGGCTACACCTTC. This sequence encodes CASRMGTGPSYGYTF.

This clone was seen only once. The J gene is TRBJ1-5, the V gene TRBV6-7, with 7 bases that match TRBD1. TRBV6-7 qualifies as an ORF whose function is uncertain. The CDR3 totals 17 residues. Unmatched junction bases numbered 10, after V lost 0 bases and J lost 5 bases. The CDR3 coding sequence is TGTGCCAGCAGTTACTCGGTGCGGGACAGAACCCATCAGCCCCAGCATTTT. Translation gives CASSYSVRDRTHQPQHF.

The genes are TRBV6-5 and TRBJ1-2; unclear D gene. CDR1 is MNHEY, CDR2 SVGAGI, per germline. V was clipped by 4 bases and J by 4 bases, with 16 bases between them. This CDR3 spans 15 amino acids. The CDR3: CASSSGSPRAYGYTF. The CDR3 DNA is TGTGCCAGCAGTTCCGGGAGCCCCCGGGCCTATGGCTACACCTTC.

The rearrangement joins TRBV23-1 to TRBJ2-7, with 9 nucleotides matching TRBD1. TRBV23-1 has ORF status, its function being uncertain. V dropped 11 bases and J dropped 3; count of bases not matched to a gene: 2. CDR3 length: 11 amino acids. The CDR3 region has the DNA TGCGCCCGGACAGGGGACTACGAGCAGTACTTC. As protein: CARTGDYEQYF.

The chain combines TRBV11-1 with TRBJ2-5; D call uncertain. The CDR3 runs 13 residues. Germline loops: CDR1 SGHAT, CDR2 FQDESV (reference sequence). With 3 bases removed from V and 1 base from J, the gap between germline ends came to 6 bases. The CDR3 loop is CASSFNSQETQYF. CDR3 in DNA: TGTGCCAGCAGCTTTAACAGCCAAGAGACCCAGTACTTC.

The J gene is TRBJ2-2, the V gene TRBV4-1; D might be TRBD2 (7 bases). Trimming left V 5 bases short and J 4 bases short, with 20 bases between. The length of the CDR3 is 17 residues. Germline V gene lookup returns CDR1 MGHRA and CDR2 YSYEKL. The CDR3 sequence: CASSALPGGGPTGELFF. The CDR3 DNA sequence: TGCGCCAGCAGCGCCCTCCCCGGCGGGGGCCCCACCGGGGAGCTGTTTTTT.

The V gene is TRBV9, the J gene TRBJ1-1, with TRBD1 as a possible D gene (6 bases). Per the germline V gene, CDR1 is SGDLS and CDR2 is YYNGEE. The CDR3 consists of 15 residues. Trimming took off 5 bases at V and 0 bases at J, with 14 bases between the two ends. As DNA, the CDR3 is TGTGCCAGCAGTTACAGGGCAAGTATGAACACTGAAGCTTTCTTT. Translated, it gives CASSYRASMNTEAFF.

This clone was recorded once. The CDR3 coding sequence is TGTGCCAGCAGCTTTCCTGGGACAAAGGGTGAAAAACTGTTTTTT. It yields the protein CASSFPGTKGEKLFF. V is TRBV5-4 and J is TRBJ1-4, with D possibly TRBD1 on 6 matching bases. Germline V gene data show CDR1 as SGHNT and CDR2 as YYREEE (reference sequence). The CDR3 covers 15 residues. The ends were cut back, 2 bases at V and 7 bases at J, with 15 bases in the middle.

This sequence joins TRBV10-1 and TRBJ1-1; TRBD1 might be the D (6 bases). Germline V CDR1 and CDR2: WNHNN, SYGVQD (reference sequence). This CDR3 has 13 residues. V was clipped by 1 base and J by 10 bases, with 13 bases between them. The CDR3 here is CASSEYGQSPAFF. The CDR3 DNA follows: TGCGCCAGCAGTGAGTACGGACAGTCCCCAGCTTTCTTT.

This chain joins TRBV13 and TRBJ1-4; D is perhaps TRBD1 (6 bases). V gave up 1 base and J gave up 5 bases, with 11 bases separating them. Germline V gives CDR1 PRHDT, CDR2 FYEKMQ (reference sequence). The CDR3 has 15 amino acids. The CDR3 nucleotides read TGTGCCAGCAGCTTAGCAGGGGCGGGGAATGAAAAACTGTTTTTT. Translation gives CASSLAGAGNEKLFF.

This rearrangement joins TRBV4-3 to TRBJ2-3; D gene ambiguous. CDR3 length equals 15 residues. The germline V and J ends were trimmed by 1 base and 2 bases, with 10 bases remaining between them. Germline CDR1 reads LGHNA; CDR2 reads YSLEER. The CDR3 protein is CASSQVQGLTDTQYF. Here the CDR3 DNA reads TGCGCCAGCAGCCAAGTCCAAGGTCTCACAGATACGCAGTATTTT.

The V gene is TRBV18, the J gene TRBJ2-3; 7 bases map to TRBD2. The CDR3 is 16 residues long. CDR1 is KGHSH and CDR2 is LQKENI in the germline V gene. The V and J ends lost 3 bases and 0 bases, in that order; junction bases with no gene match: 6. Written as DNA, the CDR3 is TGTGCCAGCTCACCCGGACTAGTCGGTAGCACAGATACGCAGTATTTT. Translation: CASSPGLVGSTDTQYF. The full variable domain, rest sourced from reference TRBV18 and TRBJ2-3, is NAGVMQNPRHLVRRRGQEARLRCSPMKGHSHVYWYRQLPEEGLKFMVYLQKENIIDESGMPKERFSAEFPKEGPSILRIQQVVRGDSAAYFCASSPGLVGSTDTQYFGPGTRLTVL.

The chain combines TRBV4-3 with TRBJ2-2, with D perhaps TRBD2 (6 bases). Trimming pared 1 base from V and 3 bases from J, leaving 9 bases between. Germline CDR1 LGHNA, CDR2 YSLEER. This CDR3 region has 15 residues. The CDR3 protein is CASSQGGGYTGELFF. Here the CDR3 DNA reads TGCGCCAGCAGCCAAGGTGGGGGGTACACCGGGGAGCTGTTTTTT.

This clone is a singleton in its sample. This chain joins TRBV18 and TRBJ1-6, with TRBD1 matching 7 bases. The germline V gene has CDR1 KGHSH and CDR2 LQKENI. The CDR3 extends over 16 amino acids. V gave up 3 bases and J gave up 7 bases; unmatched junction bases: 9. CDR3 bases: TGTGCCAGCTCACCGACGCAACAGGGGTCAAATTCACCCCTCCACTTT. Translation gives CASSPTQQGSNSPLHF. Together with reference TRBV18 and TRBJ1-6, the CDR3 gives the full variable domain: NAGVMQNPRHLVRRRGQEARLRCSPMKGHSHVYWYRQLPEEGLKFMVYLQKENIIDESGMPKERFSAEFPKEGPSILRIQQVVRGDSAAYFCASSPTQQGSNSPLHFGNGTRLTVT.

V usage is TRBV5-5 and J usage is TRBJ2-7, with a possible D match to TRBD2 (5 bases). The CDR3 sequence is 13 residues long. Germline V lookup: CDR1 SGHKS, CDR2 YYEKEE (reference sequence). Trimming took off 0 bases at V and 6 bases at J, with 10 bases between the two ends. The CDR3 loop is CASSLDPEAEQYF. CDR3 nucleotides: TGTGCCAGCAGCTTGGATCCGGAGGCCGAGCAGTACTTC.

V gene TRBV7-3 combines with J gene TRBJ2-3; D tentatively reads TRBD1 or TRBD2 (7 bases each). The CDR3 has 17 residues. The ends were cut back, 5 bases at V and 3 bases at J, with 21 bases in the middle. Germline CDR1 is SGHTA and CDR2 is FQGTGA. The CDR3 region is CASSLLGSGTATDTQYF. The CDR3 bases are TGTGCCAGCAGCCTACTAGGAAGCGGGACAGCAACAGATACGCAGTATTTT.

The V call is TRBV24-1, the J call TRBJ2-5; 7 nucleotides match TRBD1. The J segment lost 5 bases and the V segment lost 3 bases, leaving 8 bases of the junction unmatched. The V gene's germline CDR1 is KGHDR and CDR2 SFDVKD. The CDR3 contains 15 residues. CDR3 DNA sequence: TGTGCCACCAGTGATCGGACAGGCGGCCCGGAGACCCAGTACTTC. It specifies CATSDRTGGPETQYF.

The chain recombines TRBV7-2 with TRBJ1-6; 10 bases map to TRBD1. Germline V CDR1 and CDR2: SGHTA, FQGNSA. The V and J ends lost 4 bases and 7 bases, in that order; junction bases with no gene match: 4. This CDR3 spans 15 amino acids. The CDR3 bases are TGTGCCAGCAGCTCAGAGGGACAGGGGAATTCACCCCTCCACTTT. This sequence encodes CASSSEGQGNSPLHF.

This clone was seen more than once but under ten times. The rearrangement uses TRBV19 and TRBJ1-6, with D possibly matching TRBD1 (6 bases). The CDR3 sequence is 15 residues long. Germline CDR1 is LNHDA and CDR2 is SQIVND (reference sequence). V was clipped by 4 bases and J by 10 bases, with 17 bases between them. The CDR3 region has the DNA TGTGCCAGTAGTACCCCGGCAGGGGCCGTCTCACCCCTCCACTTT. The encoded protein is CASSTPAGAVSPLHF.